This entry lists 24 T cell receptor beta chains sequenced from one sample in a study of post-analysis software for immune sequencing data. General study points: Five or six TRBV segments (TRBV5-6, TRBV5-1 and TRBV20-1 among them) occurred more frequently in patients than in controls.

Prepared TCR beta cDNA libraries contained unique molecular identifiers. One entry per CDR3 protein, called by TCRdb with MiXCR from the PCR reads. The data hold under 900,000 distinct CDR3 sequences, with approximately 57% observed a single time. Antigens for these TCRs are unknown. The sequencing sample was made of blood. The origin of the receptors is a girl between 10 and 17 years old with multiple sclerosis.

The V call is TRBV29-1, the J call TRBJ2-5; D gene ambiguous. CDR3 length: 12 amino acids. CDR1 SQVTM and CDR2 ANQGSEA come from the germline V gene. Trimming left V 1 base short and J 5 bases short, with 8 bases between. This CDR3 reads CSVEVGPETQYF. The DNA of the CDR3 is TGCAGCGTTGAAGTAGGACCGGAGACCCAGTACTTC.

The chain has TRBV7-2 and TRBJ2-4, with TRBD2 identical over 9 bases. V shed 5 bases, J shed 13 bases, and the junction held 18 bases outside the gene matches. Germline CDR1 is SGHTA and CDR2 is FQGNSA. CDR3 size: 16 residues. In DNA, the CDR3 is TGTGCCAGCAGCGGAGCGGGGGGCCGAGATTACAATGAGCAGTACTTC. Protein: CASSGAGGRDYNEQYF.

V gene TRBV2 combines with J gene TRBJ2-6, with TRBD2 identical over 8 bases. V gave up 7 bases and J gave up 0 bases; unmatched junction bases: 8. Germline V gene lookup returns CDR1 SNHLY and CDR2 FYNNEI. CDR3 size: 17 residues. CDR3 DNA sequence: TGTGCCAGCACGGGAGGGCTAGAAAGCTCTGGGGCCAACGTCCTGACTTTC. It translates to CASTGGLESSGANVLTF.

The rearrangement links TRBV5-6 to TRBJ1-6, with D hard to call. Trimming took 0 bases from V and 7 from J, leaving 8 bases between them. Germline V gene data show CDR1 as SGHDT and CDR2 as YYEEEE. CDR3 length: 14 amino acids. The CDR3 DNA sequence: TGTGCCAGCAGCTTGGGCAGAAGCAATTCACCCCTCCACTTT. This gives the protein CASSLGRSNSPLHF.

The V and J genes are TRBV2 and TRBJ2-7; D might be TRBD1 (5 bases). Trimming removed 6 bases at V and 9 bases at J, with 21 bases between. Germline CDR1 is SNHLY and CDR2 is FYNNEI. There are 14 residues in the CDR3. The chain's CDR3 is CASSATVSGGAQYF. CDR3 coding DNA: TGTGCCAGCAGCGCGACAGTATCTGGCGGTGCGCAGTACTTC.

V usage is TRBV5-6 and J usage is TRBJ2-7; TRBD1 agrees at 7 bases. Germline lookup yields CDR1 SGHDT and CDR2 YYEEEE. The V segment lost 5 bases and the J segment 2 bases; nucleotides outside the gene matches: 7. The CDR3 covers 14 residues. CDR3 sequence reads: CASRPTGSPYEQYF. The CDR3 region has the DNA TGTGCCAGCAGACCGACAGGGAGTCCCTACGAGCAGTACTTC.

V and J are TRBV29-1 and TRBJ2-6; D is unresolved. V lost 6 bases and J lost 1, with 7 bases in between. The length of the CDR3 is 13 residues. Germline V gene sequence: CDR1 SQVTM, CDR2 ANQGSEA. CDR3 coding DNA: TGCAGCGTCACGTGGTCTGGGGCCAACGTCCTGACTTTC. Translation gives CSVTWSGANVLTF.

This chain uses TRBV29-1 with TRBJ2-7; 9 bases are shared with TRBD1. V lost 4 bases to trimming and J lost 3 bases; unmatched junction nucleotides: 10. CDR3 size: 15 residues. CDR1 and CDR2 (germline): SQVTM, ANQGSEA. CDR3 in DNA: TGCAGCGTTGGTCATCCGGGACAGGGAGGCTACGAGCAGTACTTC. This sequence encodes CSVGHPGQGGYEQYF.

The chain is built from TRBV18 and TRBJ2-3; 7 bases are a match to TRBD1. Germline loops: CDR1 KGHSH, CDR2 LQKENI. CDR3 length: 15 residues. Germline trimming cut 1 base from V and 5 bases from J; bases unmatched to any gene: 6. The CDR3 reads CASSPQGASGDTQYF. The CDR3 DNA is TGTGCCAGCTCACCACAGGGGGCCTCCGGAGATACGCAGTATTTT.

This clonotype showed up just once. The rearrangement uses TRBV2 and TRBJ2-1; 12 positions match TRBD2. The V gene's germline CDR1 is SNHLY and CDR2 FYNNEI. The CDR3 is 18 residues long. After removal of 0 bases from V and 2 bases from J, the junction contained 5 bases not matched to a gene. CDR3 sequence: CASSEALLAGGPYNEQFF. CDR3 bases: TGTGCCAGCAGTGAAGCGCTACTAGCGGGGGGCCCCTACAATGAGCAGTTCTTC.

The V gene is TRBV20-1, the J gene TRBJ1-5; 8 bases agree with TRBD1. This CDR3 contains 15 residues. Germline CDR1 and CDR2: DFQATT and SNEGSKA (reference sequence). After removal of 1 base from V and 2 bases from J, the junction contained 4 bases not matched to a gene. CDR3 amino acids: CSARAPTGGNQPQHF. Written as DNA, the CDR3 is TGCAGTGCTAGAGCCCCGACAGGGGGCAATCAGCCCCAGCATTTT.

This clonotype was recorded a few times. The CDR3 region has the DNA TGTGCCAGCAGTGAGGACAGGGGTGGGGCCAACGTCCTGACTTTC. Translated: CASSEDRGGANVLTF. V usage is TRBV6-4 and J usage is TRBJ2-6, with TRBD1 matching 9 bases. The CDR3 is 15 residues long. The junction had 0 bases not matched to a gene; V was cut back by 3 bases and J by 3 bases. CDR1 is MRHNA and CDR2 is SNTAGT in the germline V gene.

The rearrangement joins TRBV5-1 to TRBJ2-7; tentatively, D is TRBD1 or TRBD2 (5 bases each). Between the trimmed V and J ends, which lost 2 bases and 0 bases, there was a span of 15 bases. Germline V lookup: CDR1 SGHRS, CDR2 YFSETQ. The CDR3 contains 16 residues. This chain's CDR3 is CASSFQWGLSSYEQYF. CDR3 sequence (DNA): TGCGCCAGCAGCTTTCAGTGGGGGTTGAGCTCCTACGAGCAGTACTTC. Variable domain in full (rest from reference TRBV5-1 and TRBJ2-7): KAGVTQTPRYLIKTRGQQVTLSCSPISGHRSVSWYQQTPGQGLQFLFEYFSETQRNKGNFPGRFSGRQFSNSRSEMNVSTLELGDSALYLCASSFQWGLSSYEQYFGPGTRLTVT.

The CDR3 spells CSVGGQLHGYTF. In DNA, the CDR3 is TGCAGCGTCGGGGGACAGCTTCATGGCTACACCTTC. The chain couples TRBV29-1 to TRBJ1-2; TRBD1 matches 7 bases. CDR3 length equals 12 residues. Germline CDR1 SQVTM, CDR2 ANQGSEA. V lost 6 bases and J lost 6; bases outside the gene matches: 7.

This chain joins TRBV7-2 and TRBJ2-5; 7 bases are a match to TRBD1. The V segment lost 1 base and the J segment 7 bases; nucleotides outside the gene matches: 12. This CDR3 has 16 residues. Germline V gives CDR1 SGHTA, CDR2 FQGNSA. CDR3 protein: CASSLDGTAQTWTQYF. CDR3 DNA sequence: TGTGCCAGCAGCTTAGACGGGACAGCGCAAACTTGGACCCAGTACTTC.

This chain uses TRBV6-6 with TRBJ1-2; D ambiguous. In germline, CDR1 is MNHNY, CDR2 SVGAGI (reference sequence). This CDR3 spans 12 amino acids. V lost 2 bases and J lost 6, with 7 bases in between. The CDR3 is CASSYRADGYTF. The CDR3 nucleotides are TGTGCCAGCAGTTACCGCGCAGATGGCTACACCTTC.

CDR3 protein: CSVEDKRGYGYTF. The DNA of the CDR3 is TGCAGCGTTGAAGACAAGAGGGGGTATGGCTACACCTTC. The chain combines TRBV29-1 with TRBJ1-2; D might be TRBD1 (6 bases). Germline V lookup: CDR1 SQVTM, CDR2 ANQGSEA. Trimming shortened V by 0 bases and J by 5 bases, and 10 bases separated the two germline ends. This CDR3 has 13 residues.

The rearrangement joins TRBV5-1 to TRBJ2-7; possibly TRBD2 for D (7 bases). V gave up 0 bases and J gave up 1 base, with 11 bases separating them. Germline CDR1 SGHRS, CDR2 YFSETQ. CDR3 length: 15 residues. In nucleotides, the CDR3 is TGCGCCAGCAGCTTGGGACGGGGGGCGTCCTACGAGCAGTACTTC. Translation: CASSLGRGASYEQYF.

This chain connects TRBV3-1 to TRBJ2-5, with D perhaps TRBD2 (6 bases). V was shortened by 0 bases and J by 9 bases, with 17 bases between the two germline ends. The CDR3 is made up of 15 amino acids. Germline V gene lookup returns CDR1 LGHDT and CDR2 YNNKEL (reference sequence). CDR3 nucleotide sequence: TGTGCCAGCAGCCAAGATCTGACGATAGCGGCGGCCCAGTACTTC. Translating gives CASSQDLTIAAAQYF.

This chain joins TRBV4-1 and TRBJ2-5; 9 bases fit TRBD1. Germline V gene sequence: CDR1 MGHRA, CDR2 YSYEKL. The CDR3 runs 17 residues. Trimming removed 1 base from V and 4 bases from J; junction bases left unmatched: 10. The CDR3 loop is CASSQVVNRGLGETQYF. As DNA, the CDR3 is TGCGCCAGCAGCCAAGTTGTGAACAGGGGGCTCGGAGAGACCCAGTACTTC.

V and J are TRBV10-3 and TRBJ1-2, with unresolved D. Trimming left V 6 bases short and J 0 bases short, with 11 bases between. This CDR3 is built from 14 residues. CDR1 and CDR2 (germline): ENHRY, SYGVKD. The CDR3 DNA sequence: TGTGCCATCAGGGAGAACAGTGCTAACTATGGCTACACCTTC. It codes for CAIRENSANYGYTF.

This sequence joins TRBV20-1 and TRBJ2-5; the match to TRBD2 covers 12 bases. This CDR3 contains 17 residues. Per germline, CDR1 DFQATT and CDR2 SNEGSKA (reference sequence). Trimming cost V 5 bases and J 2 bases; bases outside gene matches: 12. The DNA for the CDR3 is TGCAGTGCTCGACGGCCGGGACTAGCGGGTAAACAAGAGACCCAGTACTTC. It translates to CSARRPGLAGKQETQYF.

DNA of the CDR3: TGTGCCAGCAGTACTCTAGCGGGAGGATACGAGCAGTACTTC. Amino acid sequence: CASSTLAGGYEQYF. The chain carries TRBV6-2 or TRBV6-3 and TRBJ2-7; TRBD2 matches 11 bases. This CDR3 has 14 amino acids. Germline CDR1 reads MNHEY; CDR2 reads SVGEGT. The trim removed 5 bases at V and 4 bases at J, leaving 4 bases unmatched.

This chain uses TRBV12-3 or TRBV12-4 with TRBJ2-1; the D gene is possibly TRBD2 (7 bases). The CDR3 length is 14 residues. Trimming left V 6 bases short and J 7 bases short, with 16 bases between. CDR3 bases: TGTGCCAGCAGGTTTGAGGGAGGGGGTAATGAGCAGTTCTTC. This encodes CASRFEGGGNEQFF.